The clone carrying this T cell receptor beta chain was seen at least ten times. These data are taken from a study of regulatory T cells in long-lasting Graves disease. The overall study: Antithyroid drugs had been taken by newly diagnosed Graves' patients for under 3 months.

iRepertoire HTBI primers and Arm-PCR of CDR3 regions built TCR beta libraries. TCRdb re-called the multiplex PCR reads with MiXCR, one entry per CDR3 protein. The sample records a few hundred thousand distinct CDR3 sequences, around 15% being singletons. Regarding time point: newly diagnosed GD, antithyroid drugs for less than 3 months. The TCR library was made from RNA that had been extracted from PBMCs in TRIzol. These data are also associated with another study on T cells in Graves' hyperthyroidism and ophthalmopathy. That source notes: A set of HTBI primers served as the primers for a first-round RT-PCR of the TCR CDR3.

This receptor was obtained from a woman younger than 35 with Graves disease. The sequenced sample was peripheral blood mononuclear cells (PBMCs), obtained at new diagnosis, from a patient treated with antithyroid drugs.

The CDR3 DNA follows: TGTGCCATCCGGACAGTACACACTGAAGCTTTCTTT. This sequence encodes CAIRTVHTEAFF. V and J are TRBV11-1 and TRBJ1-1, with D possibly matching TRBD1 (6 bases). From germline, CDR1 is SGHAT and CDR2 FQDESV (reference sequence). The V end lost 10 bases, the J end lost 3 bases, and 12 bases lay between the germline ends. The CDR3 is 12 amino acids.